Below, 5 T cell receptor beta chains from the same sample are listed, as sequenced in a study of tumor and adjacent non-tumor tissue in lung cancer. Three rounds of nested PCR, following a modified ARM-PCR protocol, produced the TCRbeta library. TCRdb ran MiXCR on the multiplex PCR reads and lists one entry per CDR3 protein. Of approximately 110,000 distinct CDR3 sequences listed, around 80% are singletons. No cell sorting was done before RNA was extracted from the tissue. Material: lung tumor tissue. All receptors come from a woman aged 55-75 years with non-small cell lung cancer.

In this sample, this clonotype turned up once. The V gene is TRBV7-9, the J gene TRBJ2-5; the D gene is possibly TRBD2 (5 bases). The CDR3 sequence is 15 residues long. Trimming shortened V by 5 bases and J by 4 bases, and 17 bases separated the two germline ends. The germline V gene has CDR1 SEHNR and CDR2 FQNEAQ (reference sequence). CDR3 bases: TGTGCCAGCAGCCACTGGACGGATGGGAGAGAGACCCAGTACTTC. Its translation is CASSHWTDGRETQYF.

The chain links TRBV6-2 or TRBV6-3 to TRBJ1-5, with TRBD1 as a possible D gene (5 bases). Trimming cost V 11 bases and J 11 bases, with 25 bases left between them. CDR1 is MNHEY and CDR2 is SVGEGT in the germline V gene. The CDR3 has 14 residues. The CDR3 region has the DNA TGTGCCGGCTGTGGGGCCCTACCCAATGAGTCCCAGCATTTT. Its translation is CAGCGALPNESQHF.

A note on this clonotype: One end of the junction varies from germline; a read error may be responsible. The V gene is TRBV4-2, the J gene TRBJ1-2; D may be TRBD1 (5 bases). In germline, CDR1 is LGHNA, CDR2 YNFKEQ. CDR3 length: 14 residues. In nucleotides, the CDR3 is TGTGCCAGTAGCCAAGTCTCCGGGGGGTATGGCTACACCTTC. This sequence encodes CASSQVSGGYGYTF.

The chain has TRBV6-6 and TRBJ1-5; D unclear. Trimming left V 5 bases short and J 12 bases short, with 17 bases between. Germline V CDR1 and CDR2: MNHNY, SVGAGI (reference sequence). The CDR3 contains 13 residues. The CDR3 loop is CASSHMVNQHQHF. The DNA of the CDR3 is TGTGCCAGCAGTCACATGGTTAATCAACACCAGCATTTT.

With respect to this clonotype: With a much larger clone just one base away, this may be a read error. This chain uses TRBV12-3 or TRBV12-4 with TRBJ2-3; unclear D gene. The CDR3 consists of 13 residues. The CDR3 coding sequence is TGTGACAGCAGTGATACGACAAATCTGGCAACGTATTTT. Translating it yields CDSSDTTNLATYF.